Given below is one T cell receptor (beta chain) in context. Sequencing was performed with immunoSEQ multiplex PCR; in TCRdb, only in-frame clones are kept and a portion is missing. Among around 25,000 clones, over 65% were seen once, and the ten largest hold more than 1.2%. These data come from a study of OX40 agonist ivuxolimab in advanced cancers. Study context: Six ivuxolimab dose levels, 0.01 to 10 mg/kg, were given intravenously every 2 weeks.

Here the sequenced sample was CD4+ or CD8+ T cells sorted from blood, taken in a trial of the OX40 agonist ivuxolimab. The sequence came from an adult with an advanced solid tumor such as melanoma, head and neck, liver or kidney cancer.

The CDR3 DNA reads as TGTGCCAGCAGCGTAGAACAGGGGACCTACGAGCAGTACTTC. Its protein is CASSVEQGTYEQYF. The chain links TRBV9 to TRBJ2-7; 7 bases fit TRBD1. This CDR3 contains 14 residues. CDR1 is SGDLS and CDR2 is YYNGEE in the germline V gene. V lost 0 bases and J lost 2; bases outside the gene matches: 2.